This entry is about one T cell receptor (beta chain). Its specificity is unknown. Each CDR3 protein is one row after TCRdb ran MiXCR on the 5' RACE reads. The sample gives about 470,000 distinct CDR3 sequences, 15% to 20% of which show up once; over 9% is in the top ten. This record belongs to a study of T-cell memory formation after mild COVID-19. V was clipped by 4 bases and J by 0 bases, with 10 bases between them. The CDR3 runs 13 residues. Germline CDR1 reads SQVTM; CDR2 reads ANQGSEA. Notes on the study in general: Later expanders leaned CD4+, whereas day 15 to 85 contracting clones were balanced CD4/CD8.

The rearrangement joins TRBV29-1 to TRBJ2-7; D is unresolved. Sequencing used PBMCs or a T cell subset sorted from them (not recorded which). This sequence was found in an adult woman who had mild COVID-19 (a few samples of this study predate the infection). Cell type and time point are not known. The CDR3, as DNA: TGCAGCGTTGGATTTCACAACTCCTACGAGCAGTACTTC. This codes for CSVGFHNSYEQYF.